The 20 T cell receptor beta chains in this list originate from one sample, sequenced in a study of beta chain features in type 1 diabetes. cDNA synthesis used the whole RNA isolate, giving expressed TCRB sequences. Sequencing was performed with immunoSEQ multiplex PCR; in TCRdb, only in-frame clones are kept and a portion is missing. This table holds tens of thousands of clones, under 35% found once. Sequencing was done on a sample of stem cell memory CD4+ T cells from blood. The source of these receptors is a woman aged 18-35 years in good health.

The V gene is TRBV18, the J gene TRBJ2-1; 7 positions match TRBD2. Germline loops: CDR1 KGHSH, CDR2 LQKENI. CDR3 length equals 17 residues. J gave up 5 bases and V 5 bases, and 15 bases lay outside the gene matches. The CDR3 DNA reads as TGTGCCAGCTCAACCGGCATCTCGCGGGGGTCCGACAATGAGCAGTTCTTC. Protein product: CASSTGISRGSDNEQFF.

The V and J genes are TRBV7-2 and TRBJ1-4; perhaps TRBD1 as D (5 bases). The CDR3 runs to 15 residues. Per the germline V gene, CDR1 is SGHTA and CDR2 is FQGNSA. Deletions cut 2 bases from V and 8 bases from J, with 15 bases between. The DNA of the CDR3 is TGTGCCAGCAGCTTAATGTACGGGGGAGAGGAAAAACTGTTTTTT. This sequence encodes CASSLMYGGEEKLFF.

This chain joins TRBV5-1 and TRBJ2-7; 9 bases are a match to TRBD1. V lost 3 bases and J lost 0; bases outside the gene matches: 4. The CDR3 extends over 15 amino acids. Germline CDR1 is SGHRS and CDR2 is YFSETQ. The CDR3 is CASSSLDRGSYEQYF. DNA of the CDR3: TGCGCCAGCAGCTCCCTGGACAGGGGCTCCTACGAGCAGTACTTC.

This clone was seen a few times. V usage is TRBV2 and J usage is TRBJ2-5; D call uncertain. Deletions cut 7 bases from V and 3 bases from J, with 6 bases between. Per the germline V gene, CDR1 is SNHLY and CDR2 is FYNNEI. The CDR3 runs to 11 residues. CDR3 sequence: CASTSEETQYF. As DNA, the CDR3 is TGTGCCAGCACATCGGAAGAGACCCAGTACTTC. The complete variable domain, with remaining parts taken from reference TRBV2 and TRBJ2-5, reads EPEVTQTPSHQVTQMGQEVILRCVPISNHLYFYWYRQILGQKVEFLVSFYNNEISEKSEIFDDQFSVERPDGSNFTLKIRSTKLEDSAMYFCASTSEETQYFGPGTRLLVL.

This clone has only a few counts. The chain has TRBV14 and TRBJ2-2, with no clear D. The V end lost 4 bases, the J end lost 10 bases, and 16 bases lay between the germline ends. CDR1 is SGHDN and CDR2 is FVKESK in the germline V gene. CDR3 length equals 14 residues. The chain's CDR3 is CASSPRFSVEELFF. CDR3 DNA: TGTGCCAGCAGCCCCCGGTTTTCCGTCGAGGAGCTGTTTTTT. The full variable domain, in which reference TRBV14 and TRBJ2-2 provide the parts outside the CDR3, is EAGVTQFPSHSVIEKGQTVTLRCDPISGHDNLYWYRRVMGKEIKFLLHFVKESKQDESGMPNNRFLAERTGGTYSTLKVQPAELEDSGVYFCASSPRFSVEELFFGEGSRLTVL.

The V gene is TRBV19, the J gene TRBJ2-4; TRBD1 agrees at 7 bases. The length of the CDR3 is 16 residues. Germline V gene data show CDR1 as LNHDA and CDR2 as SQIVND (reference sequence). V lost 6 bases and J lost 2; bases outside the gene matches: 10. The CDR3, as DNA: TGTGCCAGTAGCCCAGGACAGGCCGGGACCAAAAACATTCAGTACTTC. It specifies CASSPGQAGTKNIQYF.

V and J are TRBV2 and TRBJ2-5; D gene ambiguous. The CDR3 is made up of 12 amino acids. V gave up 1 base and J gave up 7 bases, with 7 bases separating them. CDR1 is SNHLY and CDR2 is FYNNEI in the germline V gene. CDR3 in amino acids: CASSEVVGTQYF. The CDR3 nucleotides are TGTGCCAGCAGTGAAGTAGTCGGGACCCAGTACTTC.

This clone was detected only a few times. This chain links TRBV7-9 with TRBJ2-5, with TRBD1 matching over 10 bases. The length of the CDR3 is 16 residues. The germline gives CDR1 SEHNR, CDR2 FQNEAQ (reference sequence). The V segment lost 6 bases and the J segment 4 bases; nucleotides outside the gene matches: 11. As DNA, the CDR3 is TGTGCCAGCAGTTTCCGACAGGGGGCGCAGGGAGAGACCCAGTACTTC. This sequence encodes CASSFRQGAQGETQYF.

This clone was recorded a few times. The chain has TRBV18 and TRBJ1-2; the match to TRBD1 covers 9 bases. Germline lookup yields CDR1 KGHSH and CDR2 LQKENI. V shed 2 bases, J shed 0 bases, and the junction held 1 base outside the gene matches. The CDR3 totals 15 residues. The chain's CDR3 is CASSPGTGSNYGYTF. The CDR3 DNA reads TGTGCCAGCTCACCAGGGACAGGGTCTAACTATGGCTACACCTTC.

The chain combines TRBV6-6 with TRBJ2-2, with 10 bases lining up with TRBD2. This CDR3 is built from 16 residues. The junction had 6 bases not matched to a gene; V was cut back by 2 bases and J by 6 bases. The germline V gene encodes CDR1 MNHNY and CDR2 SVGAGI (reference sequence). The CDR3 protein is CASSYPPGLASGELFF. In nucleotides, the CDR3 is TGTGCCAGCAGTTACCCTCCGGGACTAGCGTCCGGGGAGCTGTTTTTT.

CDR3 sequence reads: CASSKDRGEENIQYF. As DNA, the CDR3 is TGTGCCAGCTCAAAGGACAGGGGTGAGGAAAACATTCAGTACTTC. The rearrangement joins TRBV18 to TRBJ2-4, with 9 positions matching TRBD1. CDR1 and CDR2 from the germline V gene are KGHSH and LQKENI. The J segment lost 5 bases and the V segment lost 5 bases, leaving 7 bases of the junction unmatched. The CDR3 is made up of 15 amino acids.

The V gene is TRBV19, the J gene TRBJ1-6; D remains ambiguous. V lost 5 bases and J lost 8, with 19 bases in between. Germline CDR1 and CDR2: LNHDA and SQIVND (reference sequence). The CDR3 contains 16 residues. This CDR3 is CASSPRHLHADSPLHF. CDR3 coding DNA: TGTGCCAGTAGTCCCCGCCACCTTCATGCGGATTCACCCCTCCACTTT.

This clone was observed at least ten times. J is TRBJ2-4 and V is TRBV7-3; 7 bases fit TRBD2. Germline trimming cut 3 bases from V and 8 bases from J; bases unmatched to any gene: 7. This CDR3 is 14 amino acids long. Germline V gene data show CDR1 as SGHTA and CDR2 as FQGTGA. The DNA of the CDR3 is TGTGCCAGCAGCTTGGGAGGGCCCGGGGACATTCAGTACTTC. Amino acids: CASSLGGPGDIQYF.

The chain employs TRBV5-6 and TRBJ2-5, with 12 nucleotides matching TRBD2. The CDR3 totals 15 residues. J lost 11 bases, V lost 4 bases, and 12 bases had no gene match. The germline V gene encodes CDR1 SGHDT and CDR2 YYEEEE. CDR3: CASSPPGLAGLEQYF. The CDR3 DNA reads TGTGCCAGCAGCCCTCCGGGACTAGCGGGTTTAGAGCAGTACTTC.

This clone was seen more than once but under ten times. This chain uses TRBV30 with TRBJ1-5; the D is unclear. The V and J ends lost 0 bases and 4 bases respectively, with 7 bases between them. Germline CDR1 is GTSNPN and CDR2 is SVGIG (reference sequence). The CDR3 runs 13 residues. In DNA form, the CDR3 reads TGTGCCTGGAGTGTGGCAGAAAATCAGCCCCAGCATTTT. Its translation: CAWSVAENQPQHF.

The V call is TRBV19, the J call TRBJ1-5; D may be TRBD1 (6 bases). From germline, CDR1 is LNHDA and CDR2 SQIVND (reference sequence). The CDR3 sequence is 15 residues long. V lost 0 bases and J lost 4, with 10 bases in between. CDR3 protein: CASSIEDRGNQPQHF. The CDR3 nucleotides are TGTGCCAGTAGTATAGAGGACAGAGGGAATCAGCCCCAGCATTTT.

In regard to this clone: The same CDR3 also results from other DNA sequences found in this sample. The chain links TRBV7-2 to TRBJ1-5; D not certain. Germline CDR1 reads SGHTA; CDR2 reads FQGNSA. V gave up 5 bases and J gave up 6 bases, with 11 bases separating them. The CDR3 consists of 13 residues. CDR3 nucleotide sequence: TGTGCCAGCAGCCCGCGGAGCGGTCAGCCCCAGCATTTT. As protein: CASSPRSGQPQHF.

The gene calls are TRBV5-1 and TRBJ2-3, with TRBD2 matching 15 bases. Per the germline V gene, CDR1 is SGHRS and CDR2 is YFSETQ. J lost 0 bases, V lost 4 bases, and 6 bases had no gene match. The CDR3 is 18 amino acids. DNA of the CDR3: TGCGCCAGCAGCCCCGGGACTAGCGGGGGGCCGAGCACAGATACGCAGTATTTT. This gives the protein CASSPGTSGGPSTDTQYF.

CDR3 in amino acids: CASSQVGSGGGDTQYF. CDR3 in DNA: TGCGCCAGCAGCCAAGTTGGGAGCGGGGGCGGAGATACGCAGTATTTT. The chain is built from TRBV4-3 and TRBJ2-3; TRBD2 matches at 8 bases. Germline V gene sequence: CDR1 LGHNA, CDR2 YSLEER. This CDR3 region has 16 residues. With 1 base clipped from V and 5 bases from J, the junction kept 8 bases outside the gene matches.

The sample holds a few counts of this clone. A read error may produce the germline difference seen at one junction end. The chain carries TRBV7-7 and TRBJ2-1; TRBD2 matches 7 bases. CDR1 and CDR2 (germline): SSHAT, FNYEAQ (reference sequence). This CDR3 is built from 15 residues. The CDR3 loop is CASSLSGTLYNEQFF. In nucleotides, the CDR3 is TGTGCTAGCAGCCTGAGCGGGACCCTCTACAATGAGCAGTTCTTC. Full variable domain (remainder filled in from reference TRBV7-7 and TRBJ2-1): GAGVSQSPRYKVTKRGQDVTLRCDPISSHATLYWYQQALGQGPEFLTYFNYEAQPDKSGLPSDRFSAERPEGSISTLTIQRTEQRDSAMYRCASSLSGTLYNEQFFGPGTRLTVL.